The 15 T cell receptor beta chains in this list originate from one sample, sequenced in a study of cytomegalovirus exposure and HLA in healthy donors. It was with 60 Vbeta and 13 Jbeta primers that the PCR ran. The data were produced by immunoSEQ multiplex PCR, yet TCRdb's version contains in-frame clones alone and is incomplete. Here the sample spans some 120,000 clones, over 70% being singletons. The sample comprised PBMCs. These receptors came from a woman aged 18-29 years in good health and CMV-seronegative.

This clone was detected only a few times. The chain uses TRBV6-4 and TRBJ2-1, with TRBD2 identical over 10 bases. V was pared by 6 bases and J by 7 bases, with 9 bases of the junction left unmatched. The CDR3 is made up of 15 amino acids. Looked up from germline, CDR1 is MRHNA and CDR2 is SNTAGT. Written as DNA, the CDR3 is TGTGCCAGCAGCGAAAGCGGGGGGGCCTTGAATGAGCAGTTCTTC. Translating gives CASSESGGALNEQFF.

This clone was observed once. The CDR3 loop reads CASSFTRAGANVLTF. CDR3 DNA: TGTGCCAGCAGTTTCACGCGTGCTGGGGCCAACGTCCTGACTTTC. V usage is TRBV27 and J usage is TRBJ2-6; D call uncertain. Trimming took 3 bases from V and 2 from J, leaving 8 bases between them. The CDR3 is 15 residues long. Per germline, CDR1 MNHEY and CDR2 SMNVEV (reference sequence).

The chain recombines TRBV7-2 with TRBJ1-4; the match to TRBD1 covers 7 bases. V dropped 5 bases and J dropped 7; count of bases not matched to a gene: 7. CDR1 and CDR2 (germline): SGHTA, FQGNSA. The CDR3 has 14 amino acids. The CDR3 region is CASSPVTGREKLFF. In DNA form, the CDR3 reads TGTGCCAGCAGCCCCGTGACAGGGCGTGAAAAACTGTTTTTT.

This chain links TRBV18 with TRBJ1-1; D uncertain. Germline CDR1 KGHSH, CDR2 LQKENI. V lost 2 bases, J lost 0 bases, and 10 bases lay in between. This CDR3 has 15 residues. CDR3 in DNA: TGTGCCAGCTCACCATCGAGGGCCCTGAACACTGAAGCTTTCTTT. It translates to CASSPSRALNTEAFF.

The J gene is TRBJ1-4, the V gene TRBV28; 9 nucleotides agree with TRBD1. The V gene end was trimmed by 5 bases and the J gene end by 7 bases; junction bases not matched to a gene: 8. Germline V gene data show CDR1 as MDHEN and CDR2 as SYDVKM. The CDR3 has 15 amino acids. The CDR3 region has the DNA TGTGCCAGCAGTCCTACCGGGACAGGGTCTGAAAAACTGTTTTTT. Its protein is CASSPTGTGSEKLFF.

CDR3 DNA sequence: TGCGCCAGCACCTTCCAGCGGGACAACACCGGGGAGCTGTTTTTT. This gives the protein CASTFQRDNTGELFF. The V and J genes are TRBV5-1 and TRBJ2-2; TRBD2 matches at 7 bases. The CDR3 is 15 residues long. The V and J ends lost 6 bases and 2 bases, in that order; junction bases with no gene match: 7. The V gene's germline CDR1 is SGHRS and CDR2 YFSETQ.

This clone showed up just a few times. The genes are TRBV6-5 and TRBJ2-7, with 9 bases matching TRBD1. With 7 bases clipped from V and 5 bases from J, the junction kept 12 bases outside the gene matches. CDR3 length: 15 amino acids. CDR1 and CDR2 from the germline V gene are MNHEY and SVGAGI. CDR3 DNA sequence: TGTGCCAGCACCGCCCACACCGGGACAGGGAACGAGCAGTACTTC. This gives the protein CASTAHTGTGNEQYF.

This chain joins TRBV5-1 and TRBJ1-2; 9 bases are a match to TRBD1. The ends lost 4 bases at V and 6 bases at J; junction bases unmatched: 16. The germline V gene encodes CDR1 SGHRS and CDR2 YFSETQ. There are 17 residues in the CDR3. As DNA, the CDR3 is TGCGCCAGCAGCCCATCCCCTATAACAGGGGGCGCGAATGGCTACACCTTC. The encoded protein is CASSPSPITGGANGYTF.

The V call is TRBV6-1, the J call TRBJ2-5; weak D call: TRBD1 (6 bases). The germline V gene encodes CDR1 MNHNS and CDR2 SASEGT. The CDR3 has 13 residues. Trimming pared 4 bases from V and 4 bases from J, leaving 10 bases between. In DNA, the CDR3 is TGTGCCAGCAGTGCGGGACAAACAGAGACCCAGTACTTC. Protein sequence: CASSAGQTETQYF.

The J gene is TRBJ2-7, the V gene TRBV6-6; 8 bases match TRBD1. The CDR3 has 12 residues. In germline, CDR1 is MNHNY, CDR2 SVGAGI (reference sequence). Losses at the gene ends were 6 bases for V and 6 bases for J; bases not matched to a gene: 4. In nucleotides, the CDR3 is TGTGCCAGCAGACAGGGGGATCGCGAGCAGTACTTC. Translating it yields CASRQGDREQYF.

The rearrangement links TRBV5-4 to TRBJ2-3; D unresolved. Germline V gene data show CDR1 as SGHNT and CDR2 as YYREEE (reference sequence). There are 14 residues in the CDR3. V dropped 0 bases and J dropped 1 base, with 6 bases sitting between them. The CDR3 DNA follows: TGTGCCAGCAGCTTGGCTCTTGGCACAGATACGCAGTATTTT. It translates to CASSLALGTDTQYF.

The gene calls are TRBV28 and TRBJ1-3; D possibly corresponds to TRBD1 (5 bases). The CDR3 is made up of 14 amino acids. CDR1 is MDHEN, CDR2 SYDVKM, per germline. V shed 3 bases and J shed 2 bases, with 8 bases lying between them. CDR3: CASSFTGAGNTIYF. CDR3 DNA: TGTGCCAGCAGTTTCACGGGGGCTGGAAACACCATATATTTT.

This chain joins TRBV15 and TRBJ1-1, with 7 bases lining up with TRBD1. The J segment lost 7 bases and the V segment lost 0 bases, leaving 14 bases of the junction unmatched. This CDR3 comprises 17 residues. The germline V gene encodes CDR1 LNHNV and CDR2 YYDKDF (reference sequence). CDR3 residues: CATSREVGRLDRYEAFF. The CDR3 coding sequence is TGTGCCACCAGCAGAGAGGTGGGACGACTGGACAGGTATGAAGCTTTCTTT.

The J gene is TRBJ1-1, the V gene TRBV5-4; perhaps TRBD1 as D (6 bases). The V end was cut by 4 bases, the J end by 3 bases, with 16 bases between. Germline V gene lookup returns CDR1 SGHNT and CDR2 YYREEE (reference sequence). The CDR3 has 15 residues. In DNA form, the CDR3 reads TGTGCCAGCAGCCCCTGGGTGGGGGCCCACACTGAAGCTTTCTTT. This codes for CASSPWVGAHTEAFF.

The CDR3 sequence is CASNLFGETQYF. DNA of the CDR3: TGTGCCAGCAACCTTTTCGGGGAGACCCAGTACTTC. The chain employs TRBV2 and TRBJ2-5; D gene uncertain. This CDR3 has 12 residues. V gave up 7 bases and J gave up 5 bases, with 11 bases separating them. Germline V lookup: CDR1 SNHLY, CDR2 FYNNEI.